Reported below is one T cell receptor (beta chain). Antigen specificity is unknown. The entry originates in a study of cytomegalovirus exposure and HLA in healthy donors. Findings and caveats of the study: Reports indicate that TCR beta sequences accurately predicted the HLA-A and HLA-B alleles of most subjects. A later analysis found TCR association rates differed by HLA locus, highest for DRB1 and lowest for HLA-C. Sequencing depth roughly uniform across donors was assumed in presence/absence analyses. Later, an analysis showed that TCR beta chains associated with HLA were more clonally expanded than others that were equally common.

Amplification used 60 Vbeta primers and 13 Jbeta primers. Clones were sequenced by immunoSEQ multiplex PCR, and TCRdb holds only the in-frame ones, with some missing. The sample yields just over 150,000 clones, roughly 82% seen once. CDR1 is SNHLY, CDR2 FYNNEI, per germline. Trimming left V 3 bases short and J 1 base short, with 7 bases between. The CDR3 runs 13 residues. This TCR was recovered from a woman aged 45-60 years in good health and CMV-seropositive. The rearrangement links TRBV2 to TRBJ2-7; tentatively, D is TRBD1 (5 bases). Sequenced sample: PBMCs. The CDR3 nucleotides are TGTGCCAGCAGTGATGACAGTTCCTACGAGCAGTACTTC. The encoded protein is CASSDDSSYEQYF.